This T cell receptor beta chain was identified during a study of patients and donors after allogeneic stem cell transplantation. This clonotype has more than one count but fewer than ten. TCRdb re-derived calls from the RT-PCR reads in MiXCR, one entry per CDR3 protein. This table holds around 150,000 distinct CDR3 sequences, approximately 28% found once. The germline V gene has CDR1 KGHSH and CDR2 LQKENI. The CDR3 extends over 13 amino acids. V gave up 3 bases and J gave up 3 bases, with 9 bases separating them. V usage is TRBV18 and J usage is TRBJ2-7, with D perhaps TRBD1 (6 bases). The sequencing input was blood, either unsorted or a sorted T cell fraction (not recorded which). The receptor was derived from a human donor who was either an allogeneic HSCT recipient or a stem cell or donor lymphocyte infusion donor (not recorded which). It is not recorded whose cells these are; they may come from a transplant donor. In DNA form, the CDR3 reads TGTGCCAGCTCACCCCCGGACAGCTACGAGCAGTACTTC. Encoded protein: CASSPPDSYEQYF. The variable domain in full, completed from reference TRBV18 and TRBJ2-7, reads NAGVMQNPRHLVRRRGQEARLRCSPMKGHSHVYWYRQLPEEGLKFMVYLQKENIIDESGMPKERFSAEFPKEGPSILRIQQVVRGDSAAYFCASSPPDSYEQYFGPGTRLTVT.